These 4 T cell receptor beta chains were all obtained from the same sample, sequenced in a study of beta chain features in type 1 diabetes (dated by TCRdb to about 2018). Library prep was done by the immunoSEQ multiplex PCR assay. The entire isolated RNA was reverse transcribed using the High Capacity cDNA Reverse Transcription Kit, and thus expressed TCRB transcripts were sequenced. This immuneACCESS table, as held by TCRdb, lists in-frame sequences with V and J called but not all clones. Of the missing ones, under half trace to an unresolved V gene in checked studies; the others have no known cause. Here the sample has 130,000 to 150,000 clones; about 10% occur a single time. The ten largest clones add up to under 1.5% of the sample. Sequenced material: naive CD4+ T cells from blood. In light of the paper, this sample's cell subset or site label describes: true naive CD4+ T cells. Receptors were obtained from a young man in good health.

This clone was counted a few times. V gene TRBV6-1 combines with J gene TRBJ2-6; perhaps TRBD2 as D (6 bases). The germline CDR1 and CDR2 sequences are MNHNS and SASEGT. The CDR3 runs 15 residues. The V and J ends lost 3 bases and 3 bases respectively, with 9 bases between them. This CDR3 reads CASSEWGVGANVLTF. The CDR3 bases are TGTGCCAGCAGTGAGTGGGGGGTTGGGGCCAACGTCCTGACTTTC.

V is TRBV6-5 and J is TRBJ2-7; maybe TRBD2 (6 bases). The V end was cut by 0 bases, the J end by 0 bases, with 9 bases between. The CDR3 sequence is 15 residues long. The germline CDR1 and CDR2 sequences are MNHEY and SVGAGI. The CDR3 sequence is CASSYSAGSSYEQYF. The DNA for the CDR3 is TGTGCCAGCAGTTACTCGGCGGGAAGCTCCTACGAGCAGTACTTC.

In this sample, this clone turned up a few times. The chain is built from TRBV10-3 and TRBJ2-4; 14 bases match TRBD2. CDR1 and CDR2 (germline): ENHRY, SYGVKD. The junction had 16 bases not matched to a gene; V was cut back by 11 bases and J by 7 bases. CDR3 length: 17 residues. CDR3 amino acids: CAVWTSGGSRLLNIQYF. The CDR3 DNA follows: TGTGCCGTTTGGACTAGCGGGGGGTCCCGGTTGTTGAACATTCAGTACTTC.

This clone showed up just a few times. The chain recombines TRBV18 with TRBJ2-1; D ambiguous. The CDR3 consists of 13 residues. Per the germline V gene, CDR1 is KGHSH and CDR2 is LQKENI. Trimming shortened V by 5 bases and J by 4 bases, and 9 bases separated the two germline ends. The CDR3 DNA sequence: TGTGCCAGCTCAGACGACATTTACAATGAGCAGTTCTTC. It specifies CASSDDIYNEQFF.